A selection of T cell receptor beta chains follows, all from one sample in a study of blood T cell repertoires in COVID-19. Using immunoSEQ multiplex PCR, the repertoire was profiled, and TCRdb retains in-frame clones only, with some absent. The sample lists some 150,000 clones; 85% to 90% were seen once. Sequencing was carried out using peripheral blood. The receptors come from a woman aged 50 to 60 with active or convalescent COVID-19. Each CDR3 is given with its conserved first and last residue. Each record gives: D gene, V gene, clone size, CDR3 length, J gene, CDR3 DNA, CDR3 protein. D genes are given only for firm matches. Clone size is not always given. Where it is, it says once, few, many or a class for expanded clones.

>.|TRBV28|.|13|TRBJ1-4
TGTGCCAGCAGTCCGGTTAGGAGGGAAAAACTGTTTTTT
CASSPVRREKLFF
>TRBD1|TRBV2|.|15|TRBJ1-5
TGTGCCAGCAGTTACCTGGACAGGTCGAGTCAGCCCCAGCATTTT
CASSYLDRSSQPQHF
>TRBD2|TRBV24-1|.|16|TRBJ2-1
TGTGCCACCCCCTCAACCGGGGGGGGAGCGAGTAATGAGCAGTTCTTC
CATPSTGGGASNEQFF
>TRBD1|TRBV6-6|.|13|TRBJ2-7
TGTGCCAGCAGACGACAGGGGTCCTACGAGCAGTACTTC
CASRRQGSYEQYF
>TRBD2|TRBV19|.|15|TRBJ2-3
TGTGCCAGTAGGAATATAGCGGGAGGGACAGATACGCAGTATTTT
CASRNIAGGTDTQYF
>.|TRBV6-5|few|15|TRBJ2-1
TGTGCCAGCAGTTTAGACGACAGCTCCTACAATGAGCAGTTCTTC
CASSLDDSSYNEQFF
>.|TRBV29-1|.|16|TRBJ1-2
TGCAGCGCCACGGGGACGGGGGTTGGACAAAGCTATGGCTACACCTTC
CSATGTGVGQSYGYTF
>TRBD2|TRBV6-2/TRBV6-3|.|16|TRBJ2-7
TGTGCCAGCAGTTCTAAGCGGGAGAGCTATCAATACGAGCAGTACTTC
CASSSKRESYQYEQYF
>TRBD2|TRBV6-5|.|14|TRBJ2-7
TGTGCCAGCAAAATGGGACTAGCGTCCCACGAGCAGTACTTC
CASKMGLASHEQYF
>TRBD2|TRBV7-9|.|15|TRBJ2-7
TGTGCCAGCAGCTCCCGGACTAGATCCGACCGCGAGCAGTACTTC
CASSSRTRSDREQYF
>.|TRBV19|.|13|TRBJ1-5
TGTGCCAGTAGCCTAAACCTAGATCAGCCCCAGCATTTT
CASSLNLDQPQHF
>TRBD1|TRBV27|.|16|TRBJ2-6
TGTGCCAGCAGGCTGGGACAGACCTCTGGGGCCAACGTCCTGACTTTC
CASRLGQTSGANVLTF
>.|TRBV5-5|.|12|TRBJ1-1
TGTGCCAGCAGCTCGGGGGGGACTGAAGCTTTCTTT
CASSSGGTEAFF
>.|TRBV2|.|15|TRBJ1-1
TGTGCCAGCACCCTATGGGAGGGGAAGAACACTGAAGCTTTCTTT
CASTLWEGKNTEAFF
>.|TRBV6-5|.|15|TRBJ1-1
TGTGCCAGCAGTCCCCGACAGGTACCGAACACTGAAGCTTTCTTT
CASSPRQVPNTEAFF
>.|TRBV2|.|16|TRBJ1-1
TGTGCCAGCAGTGAAGCGCTCGTGGGGGCGACCACTGAAGCTTTCTTT
CASSEALVGATTEAFF
>TRBD1|TRBV7-2|.|15|TRBJ1-5
TGTGCCAGCAGCTTAGCACAGGGGGGGCATCAGCCCCAGCATTTT
CASSLAQGGHQPQHF
>.|TRBV6-5|once|13|TRBJ2-1
TGTGCCAGCAGTCCGAGAGGGAATACTGAGCAGTTCTTC
CASSPRGNTEQFF
>TRBD1|TRBV18|once|17|TRBJ1-4
TGTGCCAGCTCACCGGACAGGGAGGGGCTACCTAATGAAAAACTGTTTTTT
CASSPDREGLPNEKLFF
>.|TRBV7-3|.|13|TRBJ1-1
TGTGCCAGCAGCTTAGGCAGGGTCACTGAAGCTTTCTTT
CASSLGRVTEAFF
>TRBD1|TRBV7-2|.|16|TRBJ2-1
TGTGCCAGCAGCTACGACCGGGACAGGGCTGCGGATGAGCAGTTCTTC
CASSYDRDRAADEQFF
>.|TRBV11-2|.|12|TRBJ2-2
TGTGCCAGCAGCCTAAGTGCCGGGGAGCTGTTTTTT
CASSLSAGELFF
>.|TRBV7-2|.|13|TRBJ1-3
TGTGCCAGCAGCTCCTTAATAGGAAACACCATATATTTT
CASSSLIGNTIYF
>TRBD1|TRBV30|.|15|TRBJ1-2
TGTGCCTGGACAGGACAGGATCTTATGGGAACTGGCTACACCTTC
CAWTGQDLMGTGYTF
>.|TRBV27|once|13|TRBJ1-6
TGTGCCAGCAGTTTACAGAATAATTCACCCCTCCACTTT
CASSLQNNSPLHF
>TRBD1|TRBV23-1|.|19|TRBJ2-6
TGCGCCAGCAGTCAATCGAACCGGACAGGGAGCTCTGGGGCCAACGTCCTGACTTTC
CASSQSNRTGSSGANVLTF
>.|TRBV6-1|.|12|TRBJ1-2
TGTGCCAGCAGTGAAACGCGGTATGGCTACACCTTC
CASSETRYGYTF
>.|TRBV18|.|13|TRBJ1-2
TGTGCCAGCTCACCCGACAGACAGTATGGCTACACCTTC
CASSPDRQYGYTF
>.|TRBV6-4|few|13|TRBJ2-2
TGTGCCAGCAGTGTTACTAACACCGGGGAGCTGTTTTTT
CASSVTNTGELFF
>.|TRBV19|.|15|TRBJ1-2
TGTGCCAGTAGTATATCCAGGCTGAGTTCCTTTGGCTACACCTTC
CASSISRLSSFGYTF
>.|TRBV28|.|17|TRBJ1-1
TGTGCCAGCAGTTCCCCTATTAGAACAGGGATGAACACTGAAGCTTTCTTT
CASSSPIRTGMNTEAFF
>TRBD2|TRBV7-2|once|15|TRBJ2-7
TGTGCCAGCAGCCCCGGAGCTAGCGGGTTCTACGAGCAGTACTTC
CASSPGASGFYEQYF
>.|TRBV5-8|few|15|TRBJ1-5
TGTGCCAGCAGCTTGGGGGCTCAGGGAAATCAGCCCCAGCATTTT
CASSLGAQGNQPQHF
>TRBD2|TRBV7-2|.|18|TRBJ2-5
TGTGCCAGCAGCCCCACTAGCGGGGGGGCATGGGGCCAAGAGACCCAGTACTTC
CASSPTSGGAWGQETQYF
>TRBD1|TRBV20-1|.|11|TRBJ1-2
TGCAGTGCTGGGACAGGCTATGGCTACACCTTC
CSAGTGYGYTF
>.|TRBV9|.|16|TRBJ2-5
TGTGCCAGCAGCACAGCCCAAGACACGGCCTGGGAGACCCAGTACTTC
CASSTAQDTAWETQYF
>TRBD1|TRBV30|few|14|TRBJ1-3
TGTGCCTGGAGTGCAAGGGGGCAAAGAAACACCATATATTTT
CAWSARGQRNTIYF
>.|TRBV7-6|.|18|TRBJ1-3
TGTGCCAGCAGCTTAGTGGGACTAGGGACGGCCTCTGGAAACACCATATATTTT
CASSLVGLGTASGNTIYF
>TRBD1|TRBV18|.|14|TRBJ1-6
TGTGCCAGCTCACCCCGGGACAGCAATTCACCCCTCCACTTT
CASSPRDSNSPLHF
>.|TRBV5-4|.|15|TRBJ2-3
TGTGCCAGCAGCTTGCGGGTAGAGAGTACAGATACGCAGTATTTT
CASSLRVESTDTQYF
>.|TRBV28|once|15|TRBJ1-5
TGTGCCAGCAGTTTGGTCGGAGATAGCAATCAGCCCCAGCATTTT
CASSLVGDSNQPQHF
>.|TRBV28|.|14|TRBJ2-7
TGTGCCAGCAGTTTATTAGGACTCCGCTACGAGCAGTACTTC
CASSLLGLRYEQYF
>TRBD2|TRBV15|.|14|TRBJ2-3
TGTGCCACCAGCAGAGATCGGGGGGGAAAAGCGCAGTATTTT
CATSRDRGGKAQYF
>.|TRBV10-1|.|12|TRBJ2-5
TGCGCCACCAAAGACAGTGAAGAGACCCAGTACTTC
CATKDSEETQYF
>.|TRBV9|few|12|TRBJ1-2
TGTGCCAGCAGCGTAGCAGGGTATGGCTACACCTTC
CASSVAGYGYTF
>.|TRBV15|.|13|TRBJ2-1
TGTGCCACCAGCAGAGATTGGCAGGGTGCGCAGTTCTTC
CATSRDWQGAQFF
>.|TRBV9|.|15|TRBJ2-2
TGTGCCAGCAGCGTAAGGGGGTTGGAGGCCGGGGAGCTGTTTTTT
CASSVRGLEAGELFF
>.|TRBV19|.|12|TRBJ1-1
TGTGCCAGTAGTATGGGCGCCCCTTACTCTTTCTTT
CASSMGAPYSFF
>.|TRBV12-3/TRBV12-4|.|12|TRBJ2-7
TGTGCCAGCAGTCCAGACAGCTACGAGCAGTACTTC
CASSPDSYEQYF
>TRBD2|TRBV19|.|17|TRBJ2-7
TGTGCCAGTAGGCCGGGACTAGCGGGGGGGGCCCCCTACGAGCAGTACTTC
CASRPGLAGGAPYEQYF
>TRBD1|TRBV18|.|14|TRBJ1-1
TGTGCCAGCTCACCGCAGGGGGCGGGAACTGAAGCTTTCTTT
CASSPQGAGTEAFF
>TRBD1|TRBV7-2|.|14|TRBJ1-6
TGTGCCAGCAGCTTGGGGACAGATAATTCACCCCTCCACTTT
CASSLGTDNSPLHF
>.|TRBV7-2|.|11|TRBJ1-1
TGTGCCAGCAGCCCCTTACAGGAGGCTTTCTTT
CASSPLQEAFF
>.|TRBV29-1|.|13|TRBJ1-1
TGCAGCGCAAGACAGACAATGACCACTGAAGCTTTCTTT
CSARQTMTTEAFF
>.|TRBV5-1|.|15|TRBJ1-1
TGCGCCAGCAGCTTAGTGGGTGGACACGGGTATGAAGCTTTCTTT
CASSLVGGHGYEAFF
>.|TRBV18|.|15|TRBJ2-5
TGTGCCAGCTCACCAGGGTCTGACAGCCAAGAGACCCAGTACTTC
CASSPGSDSQETQYF
>TRBD1|TRBV7-2|once|15|TRBJ2-3
TGTGCCAGCAGCTTAATGGGGACAGGGGGAGATACGCAGTATTTT
CASSLMGTGGDTQYF
>TRBD1|TRBV7-9|.|16|TRBJ1-1
TGTGCCAGCAGCTTAGGGGGGGCCCCAGGGGGCACTGAAGCTTTCTTT
CASSLGGAPGGTEAFF
>TRBD1|TRBV5-1|.|16|TRBJ1-2
TGCGCCAGCAGCAGAACCGGGACAGAAGATCTTTATGGCTACACCTTC
CASSRTGTEDLYGYTF
>.|TRBV12-5|.|17|TRBJ1-1
TGTGCTAGTGGTTTGGCCGCGGGGAGGGGATTGGGAACTGAAGCTTTCTTT
CASGLAAGRGLGTEAFF